The next 15 T cell receptor beta chains were all read from a single sample in a study of blood T cell repertoires in COVID-19 (dated by TCRdb to about 2020). Libraries came from the immunoSEQ multiplex PCR assay. TCRdb provides this immuneACCESS table in a form limited to in-frame rearrangements. Some clones are lacking; in checked studies, under half of them reflect an unresolved V gene, and why the rest are absent is not known. This sample holds a few hundred thousand clones; more than 90% were observed only once. 2% to 3% of the sample goes to the ten largest clones. Sequences were obtained from peripheral blood. These receptors were taken from a young adult with COVID-19, enrolled during active disease.

The rearrangement joins TRBV6-2 or TRBV6-3 to TRBJ1-1, with D perhaps TRBD1 (6 bases). The germline V gene encodes CDR1 MNHEY and CDR2 SVGEGT. This CDR3 region has 15 residues. The V end was cut by 4 bases, the J end by 0 bases, with 12 bases between. CDR3 in DNA: TGTGCCAGCAGTTGGCAGGGGATGGTGAACACTGAAGCTTTCTTT. This translates into CASSWQGMVNTEAFF.

DNA for the CDR3: TGTGCCAGCAGTTTGACAGGGGCTGGGGAGACCCAGTACTTC. Protein product: CASSLTGAGETQYF. V is TRBV27 and J is TRBJ2-5, with TRBD1 identical over 8 bases. The CDR3 contains 14 residues. Germline V gives CDR1 MNHEY, CDR2 SMNVEV (reference sequence). With V trimmed by 3 bases and J by 5 bases, 5 bases remained unmatched.

The chain links TRBV4-1 to TRBJ2-7; a weak D match, TRBD2 (6 bases). The germline V gene has CDR1 MGHRA and CDR2 YSYEKL. CDR3 length equals 13 residues. Trimming took 2 bases from V and 7 from J, leaving 12 bases between them. The CDR3, as DNA: TGCGCCAGCAGCCAATTGGGGGGTCGGGAGCAGTACTTC. Amino acids: CASSQLGGREQYF.

The J gene is TRBJ2-1, the V gene TRBV3-1 (or the pseudogene TRBV3-2); 10 nucleotides agree with TRBD2. Looked up from germline, CDR1 is LGHDT and CDR2 is YNNKEL (reference sequence). This CDR3 is built from 17 residues. Trimming at V came to 4 bases and at J to 0 bases, leaving 6 bases not matched to a gene. CDR3 in DNA: TGTGCCAGCAGCCGTATGCCTAGCGGGAGCTCCTACAATGAGCAGTTCTTC. Translation: CASSRMPSGSSYNEQFF.

The chain couples TRBV6-4 to TRBJ1-4; no clear D. V lost 0 bases and J 7 bases, leaving 6 bases between the germline ends. The CDR3 consists of 13 residues. Germline V gene sequence: CDR1 MRHNA, CDR2 SNTAGT. This CDR3 reads CASSDSLPEKLFF. CDR3 nucleotide sequence: TGTGCCAGCAGTGACTCGCTACCTGAAAAACTGTTTTTT.

The chain has TRBV7-9 and TRBJ2-7; 9 bases are a match to TRBD1. From germline, CDR1 is SEHNR and CDR2 FQNEAQ (reference sequence). This CDR3 contains 13 residues. With 5 bases clipped from V and 5 bases from J, the junction kept 4 bases outside the gene matches. The CDR3 DNA follows: TGTGCCAGCAGCCTGGACAGGGGAGACGAGCAGTACTTC. It is translated as CASSLDRGDEQYF.

V gene TRBV5-1 combines with J gene TRBJ1-4; perhaps TRBD1 as D (5 bases). From germline, CDR1 is SGHRS and CDR2 YFSETQ. V was trimmed by 3 bases and J by 5 bases, leaving 14 bases between them. This CDR3 comprises 15 residues. The CDR3 nucleotides read TGCGCCAGCAGCTCGTCAGGGAAAGCCAATGAAAAACTGTTTTTT. It specifies CASSSSGKANEKLFF. The complete variable domain, with remaining parts taken from reference TRBV5-1 and TRBJ1-4, reads KAGVTQTPRYLIKTRGQQVTLSCSPISGHRSVSWYQQTPGQGLQFLFEYFSETQRNKGNFPGRFSGRQFSNSRSEMNVSTLELGDSALYLCASSSSGKANEKLFFGSGTQLSVL.

The chain joins TRBV2 to TRBJ2-1; D not resolved. The CDR3 is 14 amino acids. Germline assignment: CDR1 SNHLY and CDR2 FYNNEI. Deletions cut 2 bases from V and 1 base from J, with 6 bases between. The CDR3 region is CASSEFRSYNEQFF. DNA for the CDR3: TGTGCCAGCAGTGAATTCAGATCCTACAATGAGCAGTTCTTC. Together with reference TRBV2 and TRBJ2-1, the CDR3 gives the full variable domain: EPEVTQTPSHQVTQMGQEVILRCVPISNHLYFYWYRQILGQKVEFLVSFYNNEISEKSEIFDDQFSVERPDGSNFTLKIRSTKLEDSAMYFCASSEFRSYNEQFFGPGTRLTVL.

The V call is TRBV28, the J call TRBJ2-3; tentative D call: TRBD2 (5 bases). Germline-derived CDR1 and CDR2 are MDHEN and SYDVKM. The V and J ends lost 3 bases and 10 bases respectively, with 17 bases between them. The CDR3 extends over 14 amino acids. CDR3: CASSFPTDSSSQYF. The CDR3 DNA reads TGTGCCAGCAGTTTCCCAACGGACTCTAGCTCGCAGTATTTT.

The chain couples TRBV15 to TRBJ2-2; 10 bases are shared with TRBD2. Unmatched junction bases numbered 7, after V lost 5 bases and J lost 7 bases. The CDR3 extends over 15 amino acids. Germline assignment: CDR1 LNHNV and CDR2 YYDKDF (reference sequence). The CDR3 loop reads CATSVIAGGFGELFF. The CDR3 coding sequence is TGTGCCACCAGCGTAATAGCGGGAGGATTCGGGGAGCTGTTTTTT.

V is TRBV13 and J is TRBJ2-1, with 9 bases aligning to TRBD2. Germline V gene data show CDR1 as PRHDT and CDR2 as FYEKMQ (reference sequence). The CDR3 contains 15 residues. V was clipped by 2 bases and J by 5 bases; unmatched bases: 4. As DNA, the CDR3 is TGTGCCAGCAGCTTAAGTAGCGGGGGTCACAATGAGCAGTTCTTC. This sequence encodes CASSLSSGGHNEQFF. The full variable domain, its missing parts supplied by reference TRBV13 and TRBJ2-1, is AAGVIQSPRHLIKEKRETATLKCYPIPRHDTVYWYQQGPGQDPQFLISFYEKMQSDKGSIPDRFSAQQFSDYHSELNMSSLELGDSALYFCASSLSSGGHNEQFFGPGTRLTVL.

The chain has TRBV7-9 and TRBJ2-2; tentatively, D is TRBD1 (5 bases). Trimming took 1 base from V and 0 from J, leaving 6 bases between them. Germline loops: CDR1 SEHNR, CDR2 FQNEAQ (reference sequence). This CDR3 region has 15 residues. The CDR3 spells CASSLGQPNTGELFF. CDR3 DNA sequence: TGTGCCAGCAGCTTAGGACAGCCGAACACCGGGGAGCTGTTTTTT.

The chain's CDR3 is CASSRTGDYSYEQYF. CDR3 DNA: TGTGCCAGCAGCCGGACAGGGGACTACTCCTACGAGCAGTACTTC. V is TRBV9 and J is TRBJ2-7, with TRBD1 identical over 9 bases. From germline, CDR1 is SGDLS and CDR2 YYNGEE. The junction had 5 bases not matched to a gene; V was cut back by 4 bases and J by 0 bases. CDR3 size: 15 residues.

J is TRBJ2-7 and V is TRBV7-9, with a weak D call TRBD1 (6 bases). The CDR3 contains 14 residues. Trimming removed 5 bases at V and 2 bases at J, with 13 bases between. Germline CDR1 reads SEHNR; CDR2 reads FQNEAQ (reference sequence). Here the CDR3 DNA reads TGTGCCAGCAGCCACCGGGACACCCCCTACGAGCAGTACTTC. As protein: CASSHRDTPYEQYF.

The chain links TRBV6-5 to TRBJ2-1, with D uncertain. Deletions cut 6 bases from V and 8 bases from J, with 20 bases between. CDR1 and CDR2 (germline): MNHEY, SVGAGI. CDR3 size: 15 residues. The CDR3 protein is CASRFYGGGVDEQFF. In nucleotides, the CDR3 is TGTGCCAGCAGATTCTACGGCGGTGGAGTTGATGAGCAGTTCTTC.